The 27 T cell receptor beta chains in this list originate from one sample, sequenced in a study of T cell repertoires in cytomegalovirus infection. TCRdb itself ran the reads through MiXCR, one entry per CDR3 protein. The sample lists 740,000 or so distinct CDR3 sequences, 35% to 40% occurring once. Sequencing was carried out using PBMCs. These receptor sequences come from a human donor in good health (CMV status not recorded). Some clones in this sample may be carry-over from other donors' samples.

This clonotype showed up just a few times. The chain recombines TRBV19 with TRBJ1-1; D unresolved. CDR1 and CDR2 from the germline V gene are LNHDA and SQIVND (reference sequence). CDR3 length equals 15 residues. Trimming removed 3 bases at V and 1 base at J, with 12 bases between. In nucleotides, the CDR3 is TGTGCCAGTAGTATTTCCTGGGGAGGGAACACTGAAGCTTTCTTT. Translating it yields CASSISWGGNTEAFF.

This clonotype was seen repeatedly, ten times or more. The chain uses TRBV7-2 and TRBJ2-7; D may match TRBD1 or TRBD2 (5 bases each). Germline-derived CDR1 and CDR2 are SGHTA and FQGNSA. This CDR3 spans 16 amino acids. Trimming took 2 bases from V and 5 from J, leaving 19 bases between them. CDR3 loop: CASSLRRVGGHNEQYF. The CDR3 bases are TGTGCCAGCAGCTTACGTCGAGTTGGGGGTCACAACGAGCAGTACTTC.

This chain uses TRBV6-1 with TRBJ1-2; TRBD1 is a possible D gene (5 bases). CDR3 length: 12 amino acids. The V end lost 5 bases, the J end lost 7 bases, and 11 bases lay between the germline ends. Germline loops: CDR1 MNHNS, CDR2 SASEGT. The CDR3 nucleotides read TGTGCCAGCAGTATGGGGGAGTTTGGCTACACCTTC. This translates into CASSMGEFGYTF.

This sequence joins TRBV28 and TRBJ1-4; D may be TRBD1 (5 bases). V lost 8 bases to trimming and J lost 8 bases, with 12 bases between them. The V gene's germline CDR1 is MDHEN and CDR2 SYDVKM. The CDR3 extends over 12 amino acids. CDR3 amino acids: CASGGLTEKLFF. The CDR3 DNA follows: TGTGCCAGCGGGGGACTAACCGAAAAACTGTTTTTT.

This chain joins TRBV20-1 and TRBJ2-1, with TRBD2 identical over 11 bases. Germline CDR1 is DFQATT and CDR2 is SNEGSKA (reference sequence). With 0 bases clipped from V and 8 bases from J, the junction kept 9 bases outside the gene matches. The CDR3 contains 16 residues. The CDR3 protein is CSARDPLAGGRDEQFF. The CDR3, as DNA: TGCAGTGCTAGAGATCCGCTAGCGGGAGGCAGGGATGAGCAGTTCTTC.

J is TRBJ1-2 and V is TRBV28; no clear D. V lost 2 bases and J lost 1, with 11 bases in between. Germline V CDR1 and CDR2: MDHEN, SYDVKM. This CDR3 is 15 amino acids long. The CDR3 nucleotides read TGTGCCAGCAGTTTAAACCGGGGAAGTAACTATGGCTACACCTTC. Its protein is CASSLNRGSNYGYTF.

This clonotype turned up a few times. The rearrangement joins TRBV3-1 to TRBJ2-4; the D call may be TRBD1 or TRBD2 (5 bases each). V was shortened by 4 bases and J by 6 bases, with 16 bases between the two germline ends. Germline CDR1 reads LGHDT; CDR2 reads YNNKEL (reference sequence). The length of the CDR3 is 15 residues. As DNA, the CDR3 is TGTGCCAGCAGCCCGGAACTAGGGGATTTAAACATTCAGTACTTC. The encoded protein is CASSPELGDLNIQYF.

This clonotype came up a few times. The CDR3 DNA reads TGCAGCGTTGATCCGACTAGCGGGGTTACAGATACGCAGTATTTT. It specifies CSVDPTSGVTDTQYF. The chain joins TRBV29-1 to TRBJ2-3; TRBD2 matches at 11 bases. V lost 3 bases to trimming and J lost 3 bases; unmatched junction nucleotides: 5. Germline CDR1 reads SQVTM; CDR2 reads ANQGSEA. This CDR3 comprises 15 residues.

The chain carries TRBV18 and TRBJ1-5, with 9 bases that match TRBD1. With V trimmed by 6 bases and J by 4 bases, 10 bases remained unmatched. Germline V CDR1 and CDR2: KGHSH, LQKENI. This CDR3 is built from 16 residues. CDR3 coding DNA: TGTGCCAGCTCCCTAAGGCCCGGGACAGGGAATCAGCCCCAGCATTTT. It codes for CASSLRPGTGNQPQHF.

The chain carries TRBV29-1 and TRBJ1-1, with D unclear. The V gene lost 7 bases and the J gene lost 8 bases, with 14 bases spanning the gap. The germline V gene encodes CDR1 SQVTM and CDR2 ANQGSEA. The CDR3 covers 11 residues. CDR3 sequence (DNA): TGCAGCGCCGCTCGGGTAGCCGAAGCTTTCTTT. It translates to CSAARVAEAFF.

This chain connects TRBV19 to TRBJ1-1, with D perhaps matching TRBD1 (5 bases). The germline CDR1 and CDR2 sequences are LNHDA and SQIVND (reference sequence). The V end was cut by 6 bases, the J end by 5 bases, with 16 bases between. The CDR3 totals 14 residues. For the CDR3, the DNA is TGTGCCAGTAGACCGCAAGTGGGGGTAACTGAAGCTTTCTTT. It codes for CASRPQVGVTEAFF.

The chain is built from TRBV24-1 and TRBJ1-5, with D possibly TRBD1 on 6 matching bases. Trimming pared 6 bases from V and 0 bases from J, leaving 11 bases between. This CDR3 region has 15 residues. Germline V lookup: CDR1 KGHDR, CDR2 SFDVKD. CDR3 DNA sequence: TGTGCCACCAGTAAGGCGGGGGCTAGCAATCAGCCCCAGCATTTT. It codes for CATSKAGASNQPQHF.

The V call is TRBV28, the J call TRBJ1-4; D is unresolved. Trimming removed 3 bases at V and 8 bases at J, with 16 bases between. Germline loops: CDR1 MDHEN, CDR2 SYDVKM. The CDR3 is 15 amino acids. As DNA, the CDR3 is TGTGCCAGCAGTTTCACCTTTAAGGCCCGCGAAAAACTGTTTTTT. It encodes CASSFTFKAREKLFF.

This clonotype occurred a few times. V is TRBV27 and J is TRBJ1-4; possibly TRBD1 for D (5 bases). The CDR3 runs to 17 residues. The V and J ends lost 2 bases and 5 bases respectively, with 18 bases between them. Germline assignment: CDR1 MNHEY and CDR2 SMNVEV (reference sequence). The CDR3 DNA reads TGTGCCAGCAGTTTAGTCGGGGAGGGGACGGAGAATGAAAAACTGTTTTTT. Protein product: CASSLVGEGTENEKLFF.

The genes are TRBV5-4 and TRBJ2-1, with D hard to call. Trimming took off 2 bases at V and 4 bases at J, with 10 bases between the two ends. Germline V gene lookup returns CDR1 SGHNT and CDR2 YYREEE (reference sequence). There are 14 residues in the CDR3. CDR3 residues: CASSFPSLYNEQFF. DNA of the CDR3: TGTGCCAGCAGCTTCCCTAGTTTGTACAATGAGCAGTTCTTC.

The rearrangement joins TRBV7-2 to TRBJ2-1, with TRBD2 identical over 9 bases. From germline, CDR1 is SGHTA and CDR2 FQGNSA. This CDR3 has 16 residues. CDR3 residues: CVSSLGREGRTNEQFF. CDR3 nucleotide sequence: TGTGTTAGCAGCTTAGGGCGGGAGGGTCGGACCAATGAGCAGTTCTTC.

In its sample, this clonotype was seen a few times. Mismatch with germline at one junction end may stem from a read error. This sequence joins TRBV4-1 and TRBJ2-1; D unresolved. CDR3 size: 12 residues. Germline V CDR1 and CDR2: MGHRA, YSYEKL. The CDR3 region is CASSQVHNEQFF. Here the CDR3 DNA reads TGTGCCAGCAGCCAAGTTCACAATGAGCAGTTCTTC.

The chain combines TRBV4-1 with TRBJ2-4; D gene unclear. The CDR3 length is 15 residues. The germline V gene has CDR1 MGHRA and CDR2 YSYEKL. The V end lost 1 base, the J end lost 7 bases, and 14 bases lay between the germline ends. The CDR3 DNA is TGCGCCAGCAGCCAAGTCAGATTAAAGGATAACATTCAGTACTTC. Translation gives CASSQVRLKDNIQYF.

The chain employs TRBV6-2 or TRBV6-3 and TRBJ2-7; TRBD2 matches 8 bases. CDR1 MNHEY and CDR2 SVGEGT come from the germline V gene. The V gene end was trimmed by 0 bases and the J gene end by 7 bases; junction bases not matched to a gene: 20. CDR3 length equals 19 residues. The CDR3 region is CASSYSITAGDFPYNEQYF. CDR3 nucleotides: TGTGCCAGCAGTTACTCGATAACAGCGGGAGACTTCCCCTACAATGAGCAGTACTTC.

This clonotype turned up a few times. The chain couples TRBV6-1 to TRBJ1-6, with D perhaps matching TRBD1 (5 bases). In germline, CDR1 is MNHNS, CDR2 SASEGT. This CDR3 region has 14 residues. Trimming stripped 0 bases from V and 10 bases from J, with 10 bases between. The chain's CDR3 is CASSEAPTDSPLHF. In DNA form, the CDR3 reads TGTGCCAGCAGTGAAGCGCCGACAGACTCACCCCTCCACTTT.

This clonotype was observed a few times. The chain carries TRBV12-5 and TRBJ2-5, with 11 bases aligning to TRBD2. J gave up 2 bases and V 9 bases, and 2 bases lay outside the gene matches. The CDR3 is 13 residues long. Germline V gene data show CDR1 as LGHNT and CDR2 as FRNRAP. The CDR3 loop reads CASGTSGQETQYF. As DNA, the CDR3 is TGTGCTAGCGGGACTAGCGGACAAGAGACCCAGTACTTC.

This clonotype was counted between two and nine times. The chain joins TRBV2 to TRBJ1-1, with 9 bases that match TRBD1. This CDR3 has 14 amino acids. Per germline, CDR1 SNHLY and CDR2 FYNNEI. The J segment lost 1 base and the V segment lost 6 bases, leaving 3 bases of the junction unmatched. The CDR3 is CASRGQGSNTEAFF. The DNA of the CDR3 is TGTGCCAGCAGGGGACAGGGCTCGAACACTGAAGCTTTCTTT.

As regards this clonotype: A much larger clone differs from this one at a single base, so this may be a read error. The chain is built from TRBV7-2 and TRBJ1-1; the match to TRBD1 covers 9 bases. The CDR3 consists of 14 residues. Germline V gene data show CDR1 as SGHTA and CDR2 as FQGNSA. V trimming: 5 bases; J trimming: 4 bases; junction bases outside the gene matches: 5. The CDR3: CASSTTGGSTEAFF. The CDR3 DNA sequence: TGTGCCAGCAGCACGACAGGGGGTTCCACTGAAGCTTTCTTT.

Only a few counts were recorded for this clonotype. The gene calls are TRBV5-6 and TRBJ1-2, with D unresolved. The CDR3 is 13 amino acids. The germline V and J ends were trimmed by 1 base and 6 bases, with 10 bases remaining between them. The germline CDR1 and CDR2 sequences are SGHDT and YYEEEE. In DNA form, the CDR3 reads TGTGCCAGCAGCTTGATGATGATGGATGGCTACACCTTC. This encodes CASSLMMMDGYTF.

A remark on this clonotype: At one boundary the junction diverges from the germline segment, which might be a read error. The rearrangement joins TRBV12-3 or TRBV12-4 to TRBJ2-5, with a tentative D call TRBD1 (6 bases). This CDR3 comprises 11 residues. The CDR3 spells CSSSLGDTEYF. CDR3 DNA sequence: TGTTCCAGCAGTTTGGGGGACACCGAGTACTTC.

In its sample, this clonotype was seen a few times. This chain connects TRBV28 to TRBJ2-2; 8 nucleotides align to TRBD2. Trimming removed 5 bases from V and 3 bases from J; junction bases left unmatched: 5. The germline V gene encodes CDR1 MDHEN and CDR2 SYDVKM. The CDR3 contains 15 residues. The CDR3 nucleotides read TGTGCCAGCAGTCCCTTTAGCGGGGACACCGGGGAGCTGTTTTTT. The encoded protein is CASSPFSGDTGELFF.

As DNA, the CDR3 is TGTGCCAGCAGCTTAACGAGACAGGGTGGCTACACCTTC. It is translated as CASSLTRQGGYTF. This chain links TRBV7-2 with TRBJ1-2; 7 bases agree with TRBD1. Trimming removed 2 bases from V and 7 bases from J; junction bases left unmatched: 4. Germline CDR1 and CDR2: SGHTA and FQGNSA. The CDR3 is made up of 13 amino acids.